Listed below are T cell receptor beta chains from one sample, sequenced in a study of blood T cells in healthy people across ages. TCRdb reanalysed the 5' RACE reads using MiXCR and keeps one entry per CDR3 protein. Of over a million distinct CDR3 sequences in the sample, 40% to 50% are singletons; the top ten hold roughly 7.9%. Sequenced: blood. These receptors were collected from a young woman in good health. Each CDR3 is given with its conserved first and last residue. A D gene is named only where the DNA matches it firmly. Clone size is shown for a subset of rows, as once, few, many or a class of expanded clone.

D	size	V	J	CDR3	DNA
TRBD1	few	TRBV5-1	TRBJ1-2	CASSLAGQGQGYTF	TGCGCCAGCAGCTTGGCTGGACAGGGACAGGGCTACACCTTC
TRBD2	many	TRBV29-1	TRBJ2-5	CSVWGGTSGLEYF	TGCAGCGTTTGGGGGGGGACTAGCGGACTTGAGTACTTC
-	-	TRBV21-1	TRBJ2-7	CASGKATVDVPYEQYF	TGTGCCAGCGGCAAAGCCACGGTGGATGTTCCCTACGAGCAGTACTTC
TRBD2	-	TRBV7-9	TRBJ2-1	CASSLAGTSGSARTQETQFF	TGTGCCAGCAGCTTAGCTGGGACTAGCGGGAGCGCGCGAACCCAAGAGACCCAGTTCTTC
-	-	TRBV28	TRBJ2-1	CASNRPVRNEQFF	TGTGCCAGCAATCGCCCGGTGAGGAATGAGCAGTTCTTC
-	-	TRBV9	TRBJ2-1	CASSVGGKQFF	TGTGCCAGCAGCGTAGGAGGGAAGCAGTTCTTC
-	-	TRBV10-3	TRBJ1-2	CAISGRKNYGYTF	TGTGCCATCAGTGGGCGGAAAAACTATGGCTACACCTTC
-	few	TRBV6-5	TRBJ2-2	CASTHGVGGELFF	TGTGCCAGCACTCACGGGGTCGGCGGGGAGCTGTTTTTT
-	-	TRBV3-1	TRBJ2-2	CASSLGIRGTGELFF	TGTGCCAGCAGCCTCGGGATACGGGGGACCGGGGAGCTGTTTTTT
-	-	TRBV7-2	TRBJ2-6	CASSLDSRNSGANVLTF	TGTGCCAGCAGCCTCGATAGTCGGAATTCTGGGGCCAACGTCCTGACTTTC
-	-	TRBV28	TRBJ2-7	CASNGVPTPYEQYF	TGTGCCAGCAACGGGGTCCCTACACCCTACGAGCAGTACTTC
-	-	TRBV5-1	TRBJ1-1	CASSPSADSAAFF	TGCGCCAGCAGCCCTTCGGCCGATTCAGCAGCTTTCTTT
TRBD2	-	TRBV30	TRBJ2-3	CAWSTIAGAPDTQYF	TGTGCCTGGAGTACCATAGCGGGAGCCCCCGATACGCAGTATTTT
-	-	TRBV6-5	TRBJ2-7	CAREGPEDSYEQYF	TGTGCCAGAGAAGGTCCTGAAGATTCCTACGAGCAGTACTTC
TRBD2	-	TRBV7-9	TRBJ2-7	CASSSTGLAASYNEQYF	TGTGCCAGCAGCTCGACGGGACTAGCGGCCTCCTACAATGAGCAGTACTTC
-	-	TRBV6-5	TRBJ2-1	CASSYSSRVGRNEQFF	TGTGCCAGCAGTTACTCGAGCCGAGTTGGGAGGAATGAGCAGTTCTTC
-	few	TRBV20-1	TRBJ1-1	CSAEPTEGHLPEAFF	TGCAGTGCAGAACCGACAGAGGGACATCTCCCTGAAGCTTTCTTT
-	few	TRBV5-1	TRBJ1-2	CASSPPSGQSYGYTF	TGCGCCAGCAGCCCCCCATCCGGGCAGAGCTATGGCTACACCTTC
-	-	TRBV27	TRBJ2-3	CASSPPAERGTQYF	TGTGCCAGCAGTCCCCCGGCAGAGAGAGGTACGCAGTATTTT
TRBD1	-	TRBV12-3/TRBV12-4	TRBJ2-7	CASSRATGGGRPYEQYF	TGTGCCAGCAGTCGCGCCACAGGGGGCGGACGGCCCTACGAGCAGTACTTC
TRBD2	-	TRBV5-1	TRBJ2-5	CASSPQLAGGQETQYF	TGCGCCAGCAGCCCGCAACTAGCGGGGGGACAAGAGACCCAGTACTTC
-	-	TRBV5-1	TRBJ2-3	CASTEGGTDTQYF	TGCGCCAGCACGGAGGGCGGGACAGATACGCAGTATTTT
-	many	TRBV28	TRBJ2-4	CASSLAKNIQYF	TGTGCCAGCAGTCTAGCCAAAAACATTCAGTACTTC
-	once	TRBV7-9	TRBJ2-7	CASSPTVEGVGYEQYF	TGTGCCAGCAGCCCTACCGTGGAGGGAGTAGGCTACGAACAGTACTTC
TRBD2	few	TRBV27	TRBJ2-3	CASSLKGSGGDTDTQYF	TGTGCCAGCAGTCTCAAGGGCTCGGGGGGAGACACAGATACGCAGTATTTT
-	-	TRBV27	TRBJ2-7	CASSLSTGFSYEQYF	TGTGCCAGCAGTTTATCGACAGGTTTCTCCTACGAGCAGTACTTC
-	few	TRBV29-1	TRBJ1-6	CSGQSTPNSPLHF	TGCAGCGGACAATCCACTCCTAATTCACCCCTCCACTTT
TRBD1	-	TRBV25-1	TRBJ2-7	CASGTGGAYEQYF	TGTGCCAGCGGGACAGGGGGAGCCTACGAGCAGTACTTC
TRBD1	-	TRBV7-2	TRBJ1-2	CASSLDSGRGLGYTF	TGTGCCAGCAGCTTAGACTCGGGCAGGGGGCTTGGCTACACCTTC
TRBD1	-	TRBV7-9	TRBJ1-3	CASGDSRLPGNTIYF	TGTGCCAGCGGGGACAGCCGACTACCTGGAAACACCATATATTTT
-	once	TRBV4-1	TRBJ2-1	CASSHQTGYNEQFF	TGCGCCAGCAGCCACCAAACAGGCTACAATGAGCAGTTCTTC
-	-	TRBV10-1	TRBJ1-2	CASSESDSSYGYTF	TGCGCCAGCAGTGAGTCGGACAGTTCTTATGGCTACACCTTC
-	-	TRBV12-3/TRBV12-4	TRBJ2-5	CAIRGVGDTETQYF	TGTGCCATCCGCGGAGTGGGCGATACGGAGACCCAGTACTTC
-	-	TRBV10-3	TRBJ2-7	CATRQSSEQYF	TGTGCCACCAGACAAAGTTCCGAGCAGTACTTC
-	few	TRBV24-1	TRBJ1-5	CATSDFEVDNDSNQPQHF	TGTGCCACCAGTGATTTCGAAGTAGACAACGATAGCAATCAGCCCCAGCATTTT
-	-	TRBV5-1	TRBJ2-1	CASSPTGTLGNEQFF	TGCGCCAGCAGCCCTACCGGGACGCTGGGGAATGAGCAGTTCTTC
-	many	TRBV4-2	TRBJ1-5	CASSQWLGVEDQPQHF	TGTGCCAGCAGCCAGTGGTTGGGGGTGGAGGATCAGCCCCAGCATTTT
-	-	TRBV5-1	TRBJ1-2	CASSLTPGTDYGYTF	TGCGCCAGCAGCTTGACACCCGGGACGGACTATGGCTACACCTTC
-	once	TRBV7-9	TRBJ2-5	CASSLESQWGRETQYF	TGTGCCAGCAGCTTAGAATCTCAATGGGGGAGAGAGACCCAGTACTTC
TRBD1	-	TRBV5-1	TRBJ2-7	CASSLEFLGQGYNEQYF	TGCGCCAGCAGCTTGGAATTTTTGGGACAGGGGTACAACGAGCAGTACTTC
TRBD2	-	TRBV4-1	TRBJ2-7	CASSQNPLAGGPNEQYF	TGCGCCAGCAGCCAAAACCCCCTGGCGGGAGGGCCAAACGAGCAGTACTTC
-	few	TRBV20-1	TRBJ2-7	CSAPPRGGWEQYF	TGCAGTGCCCCCCCCAGAGGGGGTTGGGAGCAGTACTTC
TRBD1	-	TRBV10-3	TRBJ1-6	CAISGRQGASSPLHF	TGTGCCATCAGTGGGAGACAGGGGGCTTCCTCACCCCTCCACTTT
TRBD2	-	TRBV4-1	TRBJ2-5	CASSARTSGEETQYF	TGCGCCAGCAGCGCCAGGACTAGCGGTGAGGAGACCCAGTACTTC